Following are 14 T cell receptor beta chains from one sample sequenced in a study of T cells in Graves' hyperthyroidism and ophthalmopathy. Researchers took RNA transcripts and amplified the TCR beta CDR3 regions from them. The primer set for the first-round RT-PCR of the TCR CDR3 was HTBI. MiXCR, applied by TCRdb to the multiplex PCR reads, yields one record per CDR3 protein. The profile covers 700,000 to 950,000 distinct CDR3 sequences, with under 45% appearing a single time and approximately 31% taken by the ten largest. Sequencing used blood. The source of these receptors is a woman between 40 and 55 years old with Graves' hyperthyroidism.

The CDR3 region has the DNA TGTGCCAGCAGCTTGGTAGGTAACTCTGGGGCCAACGTCCTGACTTTC. This encodes CASSLVGNSGANVLTF. The V gene is TRBV7-9, the J gene TRBJ2-6; D ambiguous. V lost 3 bases to trimming and J lost 0 bases, with 9 bases between them. The germline V gene has CDR1 SEHNR and CDR2 FQNEAQ (reference sequence). This CDR3 contains 16 residues.

The chain combines TRBV7-2 with TRBJ2-5; tentative D call: TRBD2 (6 bases). Trimming pared 0 bases from V and 5 bases from J, leaving 10 bases between. The germline gives CDR1 SGHTA, CDR2 FQGNSA. This CDR3 comprises 14 residues. The CDR3 is CASSLALARETQYF. The CDR3 DNA is TGTGCCAGCAGCTTAGCGCTAGCGAGGGAGACCCAGTACTTC.

This clonotype was observed many times. The genes are TRBV7-9 and TRBJ2-7; perhaps D is TRBD1 or TRBD2 (5 bases each). This CDR3 is built from 13 residues. Trimming removed 3 bases from V and 2 bases from J, with 8 bases in between. CDR1 is SEHNR and CDR2 is FQNEAQ in the germline V gene (reference sequence). DNA for the CDR3: TGTGCCAGCAGCTTGCTGGGGGCCTACGAGCAGTACTTC. It specifies CASSLLGAYEQYF.

The table lists this clonotype with many counts. This rearrangement joins TRBV20-1 to TRBJ2-5, with TRBD1 matching over 9 bases. Germline assignment: CDR1 DFQATT and CDR2 SNEGSKA (reference sequence). The CDR3 has 14 amino acids. With V trimmed by 2 bases and J by 4 bases, 5 bases remained unmatched. The CDR3 is CSARPGQGAETQYF. The CDR3 nucleotides read TGCAGTGCTAGACCGGGACAGGGTGCAGAGACCCAGTACTTC.

J is TRBJ2-7 and V is TRBV7-9; D uncertain. V lost 3 bases to trimming and J lost 1 base, with 10 bases between them. CDR1 is SEHNR and CDR2 is FQNEAQ in the germline V gene (reference sequence). The CDR3 has 14 amino acids. CDR3 region: CASSFPPDSYEQYF. The DNA of the CDR3 is TGTGCCAGCAGCTTTCCCCCAGATTCCTACGAGCAGTACTTC.

The chain links TRBV5-5 to TRBJ2-7, with TRBD1 identical over 10 bases. Germline V gene data show CDR1 as SGHKS and CDR2 as YYEKEE (reference sequence). The CDR3 is 15 residues long. Trimming cost V 4 bases and J 4 bases; bases outside gene matches: 8. DNA for the CDR3: TGTGCCAGCAGCAAGGCGGGACAGGGGAGTTACGAGCAGTACTTC. Amino acids: CASSKAGQGSYEQYF.

This clonotype was detected many times. This rearrangement joins TRBV7-2 to TRBJ1-5; D gene unclear. V lost 2 bases to trimming and J lost 0 bases, with 8 bases between them. There are 15 residues in the CDR3. Germline CDR1 SGHTA, CDR2 FQGNSA. The CDR3 reads CASSLRGNSNQPQHF. In DNA, the CDR3 is TGTGCCAGCAGCTTACGCGGCAATAGCAATCAGCCCCAGCATTTT. Looking up the rest from reference TRBV7-2 and TRBJ1-5 gives the full variable domain: GAGVSQSPSNKVTEKGKDVELRCDPISGHTALYWYRQSLGQGLEFLIYFQGNSAPDKSGLPSDRFSAERTGGSVSTLTIQRTQQEDSAVYLCASSLRGNSNQPQHFGDGTRLSIL.

The chain couples TRBV29-1 to TRBJ1-2; tentative D call: TRBD1 (5 bases). V lost 8 bases, J lost 0 bases, and 13 bases lay in between. The CDR3 runs to 13 residues. CDR1 is SQVTM, CDR2 ANQGSEA, per germline. The CDR3 DNA follows: TGCAGCTCCTCCGGGACCACTAACTATGGCTACACCTTC. Translation gives CSSSGTTNYGYTF.

Worth noting for this clonotype: Compared with germline, one end of the junction differs, possibly owing to a read error. The gene calls are TRBV28 and TRBJ1-2; D may be TRBD1 (6 bases). The CDR3 has 13 amino acids. Germline CDR1 MDHEN, CDR2 SYDVKM. The DNA of the CDR3 is TGTGCCAGCCGCCGGGACAATACCGATGGCTGCACCTTC. Its protein product is CASRRDNTDGCTF.

The gene calls are TRBV7-6 and TRBJ2-7; a possible D gene is TRBD1 (5 bases). Germline assignment: CDR1 SGHVS and CDR2 FNYEAQ. The CDR3 covers 13 residues. V shed 5 bases and J shed 2 bases, with 10 bases lying between them. The CDR3 spells CASSAVRAYEQYF. CDR3 in DNA: TGTGCCAGCAGCGCCGTCAGGGCCTACGAGCAGTACTTC. The full variable domain, its missing parts supplied by reference TRBV7-6 and TRBJ2-7, is GAGVSQSPRYKVTKRGQDVALRCDPISGHVSLYWYRQALGQGPEFLTYFNYEAQQDKSGLPNDRFSAERPEGSISTLTIQRTEQRDSAMYRCASSAVRAYEQYFGPGTRLTVT.

The chain combines TRBV2 with TRBJ2-6, with TRBD1 matching over 7 bases. The germline V gene has CDR1 SNHLY and CDR2 FYNNEI. This CDR3 comprises 16 residues. V shed 6 bases and J 0 bases; nucleotides not matched to a gene: 5. CDR3 sequence reads: CASSPTGDSGANVLTF. The CDR3 nucleotides read TGTGCCAGCAGCCCTACAGGGGACTCTGGGGCCAACGTCCTGACTTTC.

This clonotype was detected a few times. The chain employs TRBV5-8 and TRBJ1-2, with unresolved D. V dropped 2 bases and J dropped 5 bases, with 10 bases sitting between them. Germline V gene lookup returns CDR1 SGHTS and CDR2 YDEGEE. CDR3 length equals 13 residues. CDR3 DNA: TGTGCCAGCAGCTTCCGGATGGGTTATGGCTACACCTTC. It codes for CASSFRMGYGYTF.

A few counts support this clonotype. The chain employs TRBV11-3 and TRBJ2-3; no clear D gene. The CDR3 covers 14 residues. From germline, CDR1 is SGHNT and CDR2 YENEEA. Trimming took 4 bases from V and 2 from J, leaving 10 bases between them. CDR3 in amino acids: CASSSGLVTDTQYF. CDR3 DNA sequence: TGTGCCAGCAGCTCTGGGCTGGTCACAGATACGCAGTATTTT.

This clonotype was seen ten or more times. The chain is built from TRBV5-6 and TRBJ1-6; perhaps TRBD1 as D (6 bases). Germline V lookup: CDR1 SGHDT, CDR2 YYEEEE. The germline V and J ends were trimmed by 1 base and 7 bases, with 9 bases remaining between them. This CDR3 contains 14 residues. CDR3 region: CASSLYDRNSPLHF. The CDR3, as DNA: TGTGCCAGCAGCTTGTACGACAGGAATTCACCCCTCCACTTT.